Here is one TCR beta chain with its context. The data stem from a study of T cells after yellow fever vaccination. The germline V gene has CDR1 MDHEN and CDR2 SYDVKM. V lost 3 bases and J 4 bases, leaving 12 bases between the germline ends. The CDR3 runs 14 residues. TCRdb used MiXCR to reprocess the 5' RACE reads, holding one entry per CDR3 protein. The sample consists of about 550,000 distinct CDR3 sequences, about 19% of them appearing once. The sequence was obtained from a man younger than 45 who received the YFV17D yellow fever vaccine. The sample here was PBMCs, taken 15 days after the yellow fever booster vaccination. The chain has TRBV28 and TRBJ2-5; D unclear. CDR3 DNA sequence: TGTGCCAGCAGTTTCCGAGATAGGACAGAGACCCAGTACTTC. It codes for CASSFRDRTETQYF.